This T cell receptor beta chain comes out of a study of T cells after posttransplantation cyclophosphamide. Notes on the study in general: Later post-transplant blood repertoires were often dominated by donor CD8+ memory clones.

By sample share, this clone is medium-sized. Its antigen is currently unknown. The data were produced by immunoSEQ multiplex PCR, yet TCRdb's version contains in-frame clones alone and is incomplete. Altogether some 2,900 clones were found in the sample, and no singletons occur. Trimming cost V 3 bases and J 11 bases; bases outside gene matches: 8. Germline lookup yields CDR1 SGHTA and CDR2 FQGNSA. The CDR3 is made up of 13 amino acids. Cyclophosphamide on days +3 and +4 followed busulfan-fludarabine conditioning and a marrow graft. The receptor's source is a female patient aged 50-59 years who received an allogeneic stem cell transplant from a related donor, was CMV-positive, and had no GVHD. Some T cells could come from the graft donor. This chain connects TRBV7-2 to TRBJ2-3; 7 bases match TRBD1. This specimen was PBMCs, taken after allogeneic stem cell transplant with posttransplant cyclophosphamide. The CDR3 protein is CASSFHRNRGQYF. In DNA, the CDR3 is TGTGCCAGCAGCTTCCACAGGAACAGGGGGCAGTATTTT.